These 26 T cell receptor beta chains originate from one sample sequenced in a study of cytotoxic CD8 clonotypes in ibrutinib-treated CLL. Profiled with immunoSEQ multiplex PCR; TCRdb holds only in-frame clones, not every one. Of roughly 220,000 clones in the sample, approximately 70% were seen once. Material: PBMCs, obtained after 12 months of ibrutinib treatment. All receptors derive from a human donor with chronic lymphocytic leukemia.

The count of this clone is one. This chain uses TRBV30 with TRBJ2-3; D unresolved. The germline V and J ends were trimmed by 5 bases and 7 bases, with 16 bases remaining between them. The CDR3 covers 13 residues. Germline V gives CDR1 GTSNPN, CDR2 SVGIG (reference sequence). Here the CDR3 reads CAWSATGSYTQYF. CDR3 nucleotide sequence: TGTGCCTGGTCGGCTACTGGAAGCTATACGCAGTATTTT. The complete variable domain, with remaining parts taken from reference TRBV30 and TRBJ2-3, reads SQTIHQWPATLVQPVGSPLSLECTVEGTSNPNLYWYRQAAGRGLQLLFYSVGIGQISSEVPQNLSASRPQDRQFILSSKKLLLSDSGFYLCAWSATGSYTQYFGPGTRLTVL.

The chain is built from TRBV19 and TRBJ2-3, with D perhaps matching TRBD2 (5 bases). The V gene lost 6 bases and the J gene lost 4 bases, with 20 bases spanning the gap. The CDR3 has 16 residues. Germline loops: CDR1 LNHDA, CDR2 SQIVND (reference sequence). The DNA of the CDR3 is TGTGCCAGTAGCAGGAGAATGGACTGGAGTTCAGATACGCAGTATTTT. Amino acid sequence: CASSRRMDWSSDTQYF.

This chain joins TRBV6-1 and TRBJ2-7; maybe TRBD1 (5 bases). The CDR3 has 13 residues. Germline V gene data show CDR1 as MNHNS and CDR2 as SASEGT. V gave up 11 bases and J gave up 3 bases, with 17 bases separating them. Here the CDR3 reads CALGRQFNYEQYF. The CDR3 DNA is TGTGCCTTGGGCAGACAGTTTAACTACGAGCAGTACTTC.

A single count supports this clone. The chain uses TRBV5-1 and TRBJ1-1; no reliable D call. The CDR3 has 15 amino acids. Trimming removed 5 bases at V and 0 bases at J, with 14 bases between. Germline V lookup: CDR1 SGHRS, CDR2 YFSETQ. CDR3 DNA: TGCGCCAGCAGGGGTGCGTACGGTCTGAACACTGAAGCTTTCTTT. Translated, it gives CASRGAYGLNTEAFF.

The DNA of the CDR3 is TGCGCCAGCAGCTTGGGTGGGGGCGATAATGGCTACACCTTC. Translation gives CASSLGGGDNGYTF. The chain couples TRBV5-1 to TRBJ1-2; a possible D gene is TRBD1 (6 bases). The CDR3 runs 14 residues. Germline-derived CDR1 and CDR2 are SGHRS and YFSETQ. The V and J ends lost 0 bases and 6 bases respectively, with 12 bases between them.

V and J are TRBV5-1 and TRBJ1-2, with D perhaps matching TRBD1 (5 bases). V was cut by 2 bases and J by 2 bases, with 10 bases left in between. Germline V gene data show CDR1 as SGHRS and CDR2 as YFSETQ. The CDR3 runs to 14 residues. DNA of the CDR3: TGCGCCAGCAGCTTAACAGGAACCAACTATGGCTACACCTTC. Amino acids: CASSLTGTNYGYTF.

The chain joins TRBV7-3 to TRBJ1-5, with D possibly being TRBD1 (6 bases). The CDR3 runs to 14 residues. CDR1 and CDR2 (germline): SGHTA, FQGTGA. V was pared by 5 bases and J by 2 bases, with 10 bases between. The CDR3 loop is CASSPAGGNQPQHF. The DNA of the CDR3 is TGTGCCAGCAGCCCCGCAGGGGGCAATCAGCCCCAGCATTTT.

This clone was detected only once. The chain carries TRBV5-6 and TRBJ1-3; 7 nucleotides line up with TRBD1. Trimming cost V 1 base and J 3 bases; bases outside gene matches: 7. The length of the CDR3 is 16 residues. Germline V gene lookup returns CDR1 SGHDT and CDR2 YYEEEE. CDR3 region: CASSLTGAFDGNTIYF. CDR3 DNA: TGTGCCAGCAGCTTGACAGGGGCGTTCGATGGAAACACCATATATTTT.

This rearrangement joins TRBV5-6 to TRBJ2-1; TRBD1 aligns across 10 bases. CDR3 length: 16 residues. CDR1 is SGHDT, CDR2 YYEEEE, per germline. V lost 4 bases, J lost 1 base, and 5 bases stayed unmatched. CDR3 residues: CASSAPGQGSYNEQFF. CDR3 coding DNA: TGTGCCAGCAGCGCCCCGGGACAGGGGTCCTACAATGAGCAGTTCTTC.

This clone was seen more than once but under ten times. The chain is built from TRBV5-1 and TRBJ2-3; 11 bases map to TRBD2. The germline CDR1 and CDR2 sequences are SGHRS and YFSETQ. This CDR3 comprises 16 residues. Trimming cost V 3 bases and J 3 bases; bases outside gene matches: 6. The CDR3 spells CASSYYSGRATDTQYF. The DNA for the CDR3 is TGCGCCAGCAGCTATTATAGCGGGAGGGCAACAGATACGCAGTATTTT.

This chain uses TRBV5-1 with TRBJ2-1; D is ambiguous. CDR1 is SGHRS, CDR2 YFSETQ, per germline. CDR3 length: 16 amino acids. V lost 1 base and J 4 bases, leaving 15 bases between the germline ends. CDR3 bases: TGCGCCAGCAGCTTGTCAGTTGGTCTCGGGTACAATGAGCAGTTCTTC. It translates to CASSLSVGLGYNEQFF.

The V and J genes are TRBV5-1 and TRBJ2-7; TRBD1 is a possible D gene (5 bases). V was cut by 6 bases and J by 1 base, with 17 bases left in between. The length of the CDR3 is 15 residues. CDR1 SGHRS and CDR2 YFSETQ come from the germline V gene. CDR3 nucleotides: TGCGCCAGCAAAAAAAAGGGGCGGTCGTCCTACGAGCAGTACTTC. Protein sequence: CASKKKGRSSYEQYF.

At least ten counts were recorded for this clone. At one boundary the junction diverges from the germline segment, which might be a read error. V is TRBV28 and J is TRBJ2-7, with 10 nucleotides matching TRBD2. Germline CDR1 reads MDHEN; CDR2 reads SYDVKM. The CDR3 extends over 13 amino acids. The CDR3 here is CASSPTLAGERSF. CDR3 DNA sequence: TGTGCCAGCAGTCCGACCCTAGCGGGAGAGCGGAGCTTC.

This clone showed up many times. The rearrangement uses TRBV29-1 and TRBJ1-3; D possibly corresponds to TRBD1 (5 bases). There are 14 residues in the CDR3. Trimming removed 6 bases at V and 4 bases at J, with 16 bases between. Germline loops: CDR1 SQVTM, CDR2 ANQGSEA. The DNA for the CDR3 is TGCAGCGTGGAGAGCGGGACCCTAGGAAACACCATATATTTT. It is translated as CSVESGTLGNTIYF.

The V and J genes are TRBV10-3 and TRBJ1-5; TRBD1 aligns across 7 bases. The CDR3 spans 15 residues. Trimming cost V 4 bases and J 3 bases; bases outside gene matches: 6. Germline loops: CDR1 ENHRY, CDR2 SYGVKD. CDR3 DNA sequence: TGTGCCATCAGTGGGGGGGACAGCCCCAATCAGCCCCAGCATTTT. As protein: CAISGGDSPNQPQHF.

The chain is built from TRBV7-6 and TRBJ1-1; 10 nucleotides line up with TRBD1. CDR1 SGHVS and CDR2 FNYEAQ come from the germline V gene. The J segment lost 3 bases and the V segment lost 5 bases, leaving 9 bases of the junction unmatched. This CDR3 region has 16 residues. The CDR3 reads CASSVPPGQGDTEAFF. The DNA of the CDR3 is TGTGCCAGCAGCGTACCGCCTGGACAGGGGGACACTGAAGCTTTCTTT.

There are a few counts of this clone. Compared with germline, one end of the junction differs, possibly owing to a read error. The J gene is TRBJ2-1, the V gene TRBV7-7, with D perhaps TRBD2 (6 bases). CDR3 length equals 14 residues. The germline V gene encodes CDR1 SSHAT and CDR2 FNYEAQ (reference sequence). The CDR3 protein is CASSLAADYNEQFF. Here the CDR3 DNA reads TGTGCTAGCAGCTTAGCGGCGGACTACAATGAGCAGTTCTTC.

This clone appeared a single time. The V and J genes are TRBV5-1 and TRBJ1-6; D is unclear. The CDR3 extends over 17 amino acids. CDR1 and CDR2 from the germline V gene are SGHRS and YFSETQ. V lost 2 bases, J lost 0 bases, and 12 bases lay in between. The CDR3 loop is CASSFEWTSSYNSPLHF. CDR3 bases: TGCGCCAGCAGCTTCGAGTGGACGAGCTCCTATAATTCACCCCTCCACTTT. Full variable domain (remainder filled in from reference TRBV5-1 and TRBJ1-6): KAGVTQTPRYLIKTRGQQVTLSCSPISGHRSVSWYQQTPGQGLQFLFEYFSETQRNKGNFPGRFSGRQFSNSRSEMNVSTLELGDSALYLCASSFEWTSSYNSPLHFGNGTRLTVT.

The chain uses TRBV5-1 and TRBJ1-3; possibly TRBD1 for D (5 bases). V lost 6 bases to trimming and J lost 0 bases, with 10 bases between them. The CDR3 is 14 amino acids. Germline lookup yields CDR1 SGHRS and CDR2 YFSETQ. This CDR3 is CASTPGGSGNTIYF. CDR3 DNA sequence: TGCGCCAGCACCCCGGGGGGCTCTGGAAACACCATATATTTT. The variable domain in full, with the rest retrieved from reference TRBV5-1 and TRBJ1-3, is KAGVTQTPRYLIKTRGQQVTLSCSPISGHRSVSWYQQTPGQGLQFLFEYFSETQRNKGNFPGRFSGRQFSNSRSEMNVSTLELGDSALYLCASTPGGSGNTIYFGEGSWLTVV.

Here the CDR3 reads CASSEGAIPYEQYF. CDR3 DNA sequence: TGTGCCAGCAGTGAAGGTGCAATCCCCTACGAGCAGTACTTC. This chain joins TRBV2 and TRBJ2-7; D ambiguous. The germline gives CDR1 SNHLY, CDR2 FYNNEI. The CDR3 runs 14 residues. V was cut by 1 base and J by 2 bases, with 9 bases left in between.

This clone was seen only a few times. The rearrangement links TRBV7-6 to TRBJ2-5, with TRBD1 identical over 10 bases. Looked up from germline, CDR1 is SGHVS and CDR2 is FNYEAQ. The CDR3 is made up of 15 amino acids. V lost 0 bases to trimming and J lost 9 bases; unmatched junction nucleotides: 7. The CDR3 DNA is TGTGCCAGCAGCTTAGCTGGGGACAGGGGTGTTTCCCAGTACTTC. It is translated as CASSLAGDRGVSQYF.

V gene TRBV5-6 combines with J gene TRBJ2-7; weak D call: TRBD1 (6 bases). This CDR3 spans 14 amino acids. Germline V gene data show CDR1 as SGHDT and CDR2 as YYEEEE. Written as DNA, the CDR3 is TGTGCTGGAGGATGCAGGGGCCCCTCCTACGAGCAGTACTTC. This codes for CAGGCRGPSYEQYF.

This clone occurred a few times. The chain uses TRBV30 and TRBJ1-5, with TRBD1 matching over 8 bases. V dropped 0 bases and J dropped 0; count of bases not matched to a gene: 13. CDR3 length: 19 residues. CDR1 is GTSNPN, CDR2 SVGIG, per germline (reference sequence). The CDR3 loop is CAWSVSRGRIGHSNQPQHF. As DNA, the CDR3 is TGTGCCTGGAGTGTATCCAGGGGGCGCATCGGACATAGCAATCAGCCCCAGCATTTT.

The rearrangement uses TRBV5-1 and TRBJ1-5; D ambiguous. The germline V gene has CDR1 SGHRS and CDR2 YFSETQ. This CDR3 is built from 15 residues. V shed 2 bases and J shed 0 bases, with 9 bases lying between them. The CDR3 loop reads CASSLQGYSNQPQHF. The CDR3 coding sequence is TGCGCCAGCAGCTTACAAGGCTATAGCAATCAGCCCCAGCATTTT.

This chain's CDR3 is CAWSGQGRMLNTEAFF. The CDR3 nucleotides are TGTGCCTGGAGTGGTCAGGGACGGATGCTGAACACTGAAGCTTTCTTT. This chain uses TRBV30 with TRBJ1-1, with TRBD1 as a possible D gene (5 bases). This CDR3 has 16 residues. CDR1 is GTSNPN and CDR2 is SVGIG in the germline V gene (reference sequence). Trimming shortened V by 1 base and J by 0 bases, and 15 bases separated the two germline ends.

A few counts support this clone. This chain connects TRBV2 to TRBJ1-2; possible D gene TRBD1, 6 bases. The CDR3 sequence is 14 residues long. Germline V lookup: CDR1 SNHLY, CDR2 FYNNEI. Trimming stripped 5 bases from V and 8 bases from J, with 18 bases between. As DNA, the CDR3 is TGTGCCAGCAGTCCCGAGTGGGGGGCGCACGGCTACACCTTC. Its translation is CASSPEWGAHGYTF.